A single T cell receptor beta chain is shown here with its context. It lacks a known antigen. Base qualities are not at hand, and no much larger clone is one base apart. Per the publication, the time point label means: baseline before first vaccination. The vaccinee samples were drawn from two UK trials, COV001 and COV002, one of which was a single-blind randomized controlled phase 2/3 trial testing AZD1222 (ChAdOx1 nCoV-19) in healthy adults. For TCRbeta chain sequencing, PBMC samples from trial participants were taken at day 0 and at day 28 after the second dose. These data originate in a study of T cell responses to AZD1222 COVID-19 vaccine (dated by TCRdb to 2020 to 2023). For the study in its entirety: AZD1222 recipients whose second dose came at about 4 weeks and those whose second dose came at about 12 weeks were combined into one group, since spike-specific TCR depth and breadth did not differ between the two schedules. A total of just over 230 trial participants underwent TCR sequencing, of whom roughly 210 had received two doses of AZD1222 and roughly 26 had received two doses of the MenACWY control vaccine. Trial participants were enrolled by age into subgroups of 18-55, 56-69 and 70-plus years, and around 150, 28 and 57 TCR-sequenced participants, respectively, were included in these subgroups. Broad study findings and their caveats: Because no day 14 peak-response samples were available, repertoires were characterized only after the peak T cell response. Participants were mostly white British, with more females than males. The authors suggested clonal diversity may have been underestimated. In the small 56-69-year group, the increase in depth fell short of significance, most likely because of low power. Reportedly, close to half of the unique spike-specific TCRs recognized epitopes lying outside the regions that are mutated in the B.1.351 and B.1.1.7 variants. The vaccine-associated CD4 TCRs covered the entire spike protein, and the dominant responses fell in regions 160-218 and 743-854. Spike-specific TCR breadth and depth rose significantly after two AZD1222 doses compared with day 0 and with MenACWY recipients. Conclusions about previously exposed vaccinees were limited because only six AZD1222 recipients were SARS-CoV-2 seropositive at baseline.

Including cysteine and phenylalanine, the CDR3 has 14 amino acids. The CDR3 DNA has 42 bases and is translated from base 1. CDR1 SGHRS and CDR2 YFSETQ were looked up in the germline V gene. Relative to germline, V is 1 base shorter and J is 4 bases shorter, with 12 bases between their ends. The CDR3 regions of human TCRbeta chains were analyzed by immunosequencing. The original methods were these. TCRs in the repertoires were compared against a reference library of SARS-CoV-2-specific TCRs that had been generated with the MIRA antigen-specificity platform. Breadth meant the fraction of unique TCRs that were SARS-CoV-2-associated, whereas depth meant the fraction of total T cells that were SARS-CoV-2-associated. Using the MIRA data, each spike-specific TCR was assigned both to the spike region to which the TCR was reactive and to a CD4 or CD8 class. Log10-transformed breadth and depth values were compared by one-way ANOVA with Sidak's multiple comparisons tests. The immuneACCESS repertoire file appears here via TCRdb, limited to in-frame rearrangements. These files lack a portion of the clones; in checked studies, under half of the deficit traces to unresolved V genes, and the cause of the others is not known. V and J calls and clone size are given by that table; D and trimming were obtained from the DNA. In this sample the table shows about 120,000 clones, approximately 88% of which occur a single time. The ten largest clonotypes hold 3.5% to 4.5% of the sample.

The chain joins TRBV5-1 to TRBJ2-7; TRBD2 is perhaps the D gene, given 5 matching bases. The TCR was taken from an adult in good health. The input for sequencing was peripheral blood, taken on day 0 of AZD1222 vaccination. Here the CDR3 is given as CASSLSGNWYEQYF. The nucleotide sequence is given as TGCGCCAGCAGCTTGTCGGGGAACTGGTACGAGCAGTACTTC.